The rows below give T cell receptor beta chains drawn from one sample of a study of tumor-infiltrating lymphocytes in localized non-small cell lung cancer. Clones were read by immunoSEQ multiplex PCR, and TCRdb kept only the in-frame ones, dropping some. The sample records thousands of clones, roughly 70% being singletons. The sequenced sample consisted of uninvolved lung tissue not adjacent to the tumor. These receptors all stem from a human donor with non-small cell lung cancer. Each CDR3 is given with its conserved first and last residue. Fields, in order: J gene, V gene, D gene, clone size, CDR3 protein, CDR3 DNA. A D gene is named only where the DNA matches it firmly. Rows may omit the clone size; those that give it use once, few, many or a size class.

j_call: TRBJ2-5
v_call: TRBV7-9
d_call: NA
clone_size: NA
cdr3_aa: CASSSQTDAQYF
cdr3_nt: TGTGCCAGCAGCTCCCAGACAGATGCCCAGTACTTC

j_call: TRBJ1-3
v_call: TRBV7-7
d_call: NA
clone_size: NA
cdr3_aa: CASSLNPGNTIYF
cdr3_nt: TGTGCTAGCAGCTTAAACCCTGGAAACACCATATATTTT

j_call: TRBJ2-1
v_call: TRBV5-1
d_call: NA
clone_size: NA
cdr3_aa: CASSLWGERDNEQFF
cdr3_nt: TGCGCCAGCAGCTTGTGGGGGGAGCGGGACAATGAGCAGTTCTTC

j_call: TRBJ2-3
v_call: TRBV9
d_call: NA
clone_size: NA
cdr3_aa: CASSVGGRVGTDTQYF
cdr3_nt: TGTGCCAGCAGCGTAGGGGGCAGGGTGGGCACAGATACGCAGTATTTT

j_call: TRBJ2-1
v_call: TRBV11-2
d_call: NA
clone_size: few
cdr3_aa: CASSLDGDRQFDEQFF
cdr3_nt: TGTGCCAGCAGCTTAGATGGGGACCGTCAATTCGATGAGCAGTTCTTC

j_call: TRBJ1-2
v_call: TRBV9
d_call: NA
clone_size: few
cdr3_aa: CASSVDWTSNYGYTF
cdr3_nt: TGTGCCAGCAGCGTAGATTGGACGTCTAACTATGGCTACACCTTC

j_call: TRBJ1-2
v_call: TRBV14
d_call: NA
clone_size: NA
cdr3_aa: CASSQEPRADYGYTF
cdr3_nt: TGTGCCAGCAGCCAAGAGCCCAGGGCCGACTATGGCTACACCTTC

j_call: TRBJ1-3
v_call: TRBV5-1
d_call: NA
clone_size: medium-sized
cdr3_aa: CASSLDSGTGNTIYF
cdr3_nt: TGCGCCAGCAGCTTGGACTCCGGGACAGGAAACACCATATATTTT

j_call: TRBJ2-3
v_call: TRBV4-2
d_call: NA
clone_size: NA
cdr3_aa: CASSQDGLVDTQYF
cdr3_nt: TGTGCCAGCAGCCAAGACGGGTTAGTAGATACGCAGTATTTT

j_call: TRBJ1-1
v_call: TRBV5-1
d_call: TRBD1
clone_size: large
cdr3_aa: CASSSGQENTEAFF
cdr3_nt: TGCGCCAGCAGCTCGGGACAGGAGAACACTGAAGCTTTCTTT

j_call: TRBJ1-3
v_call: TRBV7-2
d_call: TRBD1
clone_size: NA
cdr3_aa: CASRDNRGSGNTIYF
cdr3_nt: TGTGCCAGCAGAGACAACAGGGGCTCTGGAAACACCATATATTTT

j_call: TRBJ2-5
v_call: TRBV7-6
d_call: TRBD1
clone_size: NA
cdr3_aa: CASSDLRLSDRGRETQYF
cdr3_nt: TGTGCCAGCAGCGACCTTAGGCTCTCAGACAGGGGCCGAGAGACCCAGTACTTC

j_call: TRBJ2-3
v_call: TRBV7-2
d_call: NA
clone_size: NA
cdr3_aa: CASSLVEDTQYF
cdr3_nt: TGTGCCAGCAGCTTAGTAGAGGATACGCAGTATTTT

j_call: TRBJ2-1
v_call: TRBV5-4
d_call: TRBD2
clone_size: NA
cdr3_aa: CASSSPGGRGNEQFF
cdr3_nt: TGTGCCAGCAGCTCCCCGGGGGGGCGTGGCAATGAGCAGTTCTTC

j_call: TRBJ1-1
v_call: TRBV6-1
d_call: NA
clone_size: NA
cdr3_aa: CASSRGNTEAFF
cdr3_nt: TGTGCCAGCAGCAGGGGGAACACTGAAGCTTTCTTT

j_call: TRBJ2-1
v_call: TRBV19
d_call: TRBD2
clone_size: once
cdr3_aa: CASSPGLAPNEQFF
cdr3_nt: TGTGCCAGTAGCCCGGGACTAGCCCCCAATGAGCAGTTCTTC

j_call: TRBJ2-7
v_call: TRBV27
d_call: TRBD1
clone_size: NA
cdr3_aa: CASSLRGTAKYEQYF
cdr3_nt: TGTGCCAGCAGTTTAAGGGGGACAGCGAAATACGAGCAGTACTTC

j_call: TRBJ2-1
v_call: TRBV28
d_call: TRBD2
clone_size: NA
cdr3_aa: CASSLPAGVSYNEQFF
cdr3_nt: TGTGCCAGCAGCCTACCAGCGGGAGTATCCTACAATGAGCAGTTCTTC

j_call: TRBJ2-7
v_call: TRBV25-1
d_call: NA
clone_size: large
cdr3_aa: CASTRGLGGDEQYF
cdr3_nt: TGTGCCAGCACCCGGGGGCTGGGGGGCGACGAGCAGTACTTC

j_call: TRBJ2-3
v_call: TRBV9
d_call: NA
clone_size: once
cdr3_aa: CASSVEGASTDTQYF
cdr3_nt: TGTGCCAGCAGCGTAGAAGGGGCAAGCACAGATACGCAGTATTTT

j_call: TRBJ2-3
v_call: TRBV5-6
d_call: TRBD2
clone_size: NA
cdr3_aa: CASSPGGSQADTQYF
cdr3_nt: TGTGCCAGCAGCCCGGGAGGAAGCCAAGCCGATACGCAGTATTTT

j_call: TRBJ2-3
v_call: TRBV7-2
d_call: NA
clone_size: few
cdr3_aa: CASSLAWGSTDTQYF
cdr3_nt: TGTGCCAGCAGCTTAGCGTGGGGCAGCACAGATACGCAGTATTTT

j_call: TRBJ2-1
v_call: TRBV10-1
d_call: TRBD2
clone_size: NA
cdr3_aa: CASSESYLLAGHNEQFF
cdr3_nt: TGCGCCAGCAGTGAGTCATATTTACTAGCGGGACACAATGAGCAGTTCTTC

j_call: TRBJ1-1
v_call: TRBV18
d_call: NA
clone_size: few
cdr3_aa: CASSPTTTVDAFF
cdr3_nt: TGTGCCAGCTCACCGACAACGACAGTCGACGCTTTCTTT

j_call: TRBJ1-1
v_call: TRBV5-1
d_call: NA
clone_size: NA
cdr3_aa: CASSWGVNTEAFF
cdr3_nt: TGCGCCAGCAGCTGGGGAGTGAACACTGAAGCTTTCTTT

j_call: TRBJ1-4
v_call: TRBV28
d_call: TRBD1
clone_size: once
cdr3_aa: CASRGQGNEKLFF
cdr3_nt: TGTGCCAGCAGGGGACAGGGGAATGAAAAACTGTTTTTT

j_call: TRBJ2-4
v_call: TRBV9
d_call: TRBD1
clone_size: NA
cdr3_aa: CASSGGGRTGGRVAKNIQYF
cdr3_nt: TGTGCCAGCAGCGGAGGGGGGAGGACAGGGGGAAGGGTGGCCAAAAACATTCAGTACTTC

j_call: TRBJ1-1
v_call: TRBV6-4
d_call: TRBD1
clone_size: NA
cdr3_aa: CASRRDSGLNTEAFF
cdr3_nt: TGTGCCAGCCGCCGGGACAGTGGGTTGAACACTGAAGCTTTCTTT

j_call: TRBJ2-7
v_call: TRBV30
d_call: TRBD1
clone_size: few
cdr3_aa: CAWSGGGDREYWQYF
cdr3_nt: TGTGCCTGGAGTGGAGGAGGGGACAGGGAGTATTGGCAGTACTTC

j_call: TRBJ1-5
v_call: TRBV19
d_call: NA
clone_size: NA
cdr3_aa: CASSIGYSNQPQHF
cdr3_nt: TGTGCCAGTAGTATAGGGTATAGCAATCAGCCCCAGCATTTT

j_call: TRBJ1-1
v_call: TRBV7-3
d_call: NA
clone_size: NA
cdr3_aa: CASSLNGKNTEAFF
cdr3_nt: TGTGCCAGCAGCTTAAATGGGAAGAACACTGAAGCTTTCTTT

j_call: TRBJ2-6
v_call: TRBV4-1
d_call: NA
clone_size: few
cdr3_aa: CASSQDGQSTSEANVLTF
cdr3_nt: TGCGCCAGCAGCCAAGACGGACAAAGCACCTCTGAGGCCAACGTCCTGACTTTC

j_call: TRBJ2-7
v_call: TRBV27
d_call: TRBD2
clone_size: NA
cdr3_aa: CASSFRLAGGTSYEQYF
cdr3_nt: TGTGCCAGCAGTTTCCGACTAGCGGGGGGGACTTCCTACGAGCAGTACTTC

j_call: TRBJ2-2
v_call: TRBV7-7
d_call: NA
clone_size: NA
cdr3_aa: CASRGGPNTGELFF
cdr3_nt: TGTGCTAGCCGTGGGGGACCAAACACCGGGGAGCTGTTTTTT

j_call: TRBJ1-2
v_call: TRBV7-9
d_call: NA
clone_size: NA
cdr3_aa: CASSLGAGRSGYTF
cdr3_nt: TGTGCCAGCAGCTTAGGTGCGGGTCGTTCTGGCTACACCTTC

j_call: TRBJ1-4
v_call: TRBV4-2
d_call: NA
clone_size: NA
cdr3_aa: CASSQDLGGVQEKLFF
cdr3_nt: TGTGCCAGCAGCCAAGATCTCGGGGGGGTACAGGAAAAACTGTTTTTT

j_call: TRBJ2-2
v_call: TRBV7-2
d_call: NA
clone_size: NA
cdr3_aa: CASSFLNTGELFF
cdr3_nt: TGTGCCAGCAGCTTCCTAAACACCGGGGAGCTGTTTTTT

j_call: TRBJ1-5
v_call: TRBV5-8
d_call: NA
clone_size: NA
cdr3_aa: CASSYTPGGPQHF
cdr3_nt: TGTGCCAGCAGCTATACTCCCGGGGGGCCCCAGCATTTT

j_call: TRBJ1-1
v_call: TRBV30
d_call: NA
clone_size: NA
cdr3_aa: CAWSRGGDTEAFF
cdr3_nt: TGTGCCTGGAGCCGGGGGGGAGACACTGAAGCTTTCTTT

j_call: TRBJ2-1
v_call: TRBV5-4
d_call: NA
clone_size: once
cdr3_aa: CASSQGGGGSYNEQFF
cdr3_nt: TGTGCCAGCAGCCAAGGAGGGGGGGGGTCCTACAATGAGCAGTTCTTC

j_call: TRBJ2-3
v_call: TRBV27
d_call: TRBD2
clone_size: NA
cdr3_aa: CASSFRAGGPTADTQYF
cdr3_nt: TGTGCCAGCAGTTTTAGGGCGGGAGGCCCCACCGCAGATACGCAGTATTTT

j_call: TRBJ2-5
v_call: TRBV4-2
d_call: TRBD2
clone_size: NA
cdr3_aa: CASSLNRGDQETQYF
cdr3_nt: TGTGCCAGCAGCCTGAACCGGGGGGACCAAGAGACCCAGTACTTC

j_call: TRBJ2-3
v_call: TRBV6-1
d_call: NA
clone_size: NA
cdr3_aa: CASRTWDSTDTQYF
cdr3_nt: TGTGCCAGCAGGACCTGGGACAGCACAGATACGCAGTATTTT

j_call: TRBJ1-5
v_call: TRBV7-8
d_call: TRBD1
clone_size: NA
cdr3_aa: CASSLDPGGDQPQHF
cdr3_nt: TGTGCCAGCAGCTTAGATCCAGGGGGCGATCAGCCCCAGCATTTT

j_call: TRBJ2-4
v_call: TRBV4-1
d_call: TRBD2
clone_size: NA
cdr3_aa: CASSQKTSGERNIQYF
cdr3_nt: TGCGCCAGCAGCCAAAAGACTAGCGGGGAGAGAAACATTCAGTACTTC

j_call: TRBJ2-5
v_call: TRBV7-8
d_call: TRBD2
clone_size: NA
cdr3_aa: CASSLGGLAGVQETQYF
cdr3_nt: TGTGCCAGCAGCTTAGGGGGACTAGCGGGAGTCCAAGAGACCCAGTACTTC

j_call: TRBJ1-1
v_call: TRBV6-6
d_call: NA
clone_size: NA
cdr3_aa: CASRELETEAFF
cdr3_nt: TGTGCCAGCCGAGAATTGGAAACTGAAGCTTTCTTT

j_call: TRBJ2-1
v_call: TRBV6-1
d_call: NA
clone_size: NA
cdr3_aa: CASSEAGPDEQFF
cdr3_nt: TGTGCCAGCAGTGAAGCAGGCCCGGATGAGCAGTTCTTC

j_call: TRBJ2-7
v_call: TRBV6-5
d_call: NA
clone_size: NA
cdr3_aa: CASSYGPSHYEQYF
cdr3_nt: TGTGCCAGCAGTTACGGTCCCAGCCACTACGAGCAGTACTTC

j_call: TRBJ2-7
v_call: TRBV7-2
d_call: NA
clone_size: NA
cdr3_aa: CASSPGGSYEQYF
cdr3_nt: TGTGCCAGCAGCCCCGGGGGCTCCTACGAGCAGTACTTC

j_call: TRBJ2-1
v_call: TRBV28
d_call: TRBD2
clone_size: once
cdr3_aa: CASSVPGLSQHEQFF
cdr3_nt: TGTGCCAGCTCCGTACCGGGACTATCCCAGCATGAGCAGTTCTTC

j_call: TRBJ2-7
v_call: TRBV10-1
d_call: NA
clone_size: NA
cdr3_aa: CASSESGGLYEQYF
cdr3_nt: TGCGCCAGCAGTGAGAGCGGTGGACTCTACGAGCAGTACTTC

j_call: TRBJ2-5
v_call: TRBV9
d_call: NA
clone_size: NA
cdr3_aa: CASSEAPHPRETQYF
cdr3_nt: TGTGCCAGCAGCGAGGCCCCACATCCTCGGGAGACCCAGTACTTC

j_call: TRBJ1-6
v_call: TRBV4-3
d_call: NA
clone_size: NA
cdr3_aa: CASSQEPPGGAYNSPLHF
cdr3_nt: TGCGCCAGCAGCCAAGAACCGCCGGGAGGCGCTTATAATTCACCCCTCCACTTT